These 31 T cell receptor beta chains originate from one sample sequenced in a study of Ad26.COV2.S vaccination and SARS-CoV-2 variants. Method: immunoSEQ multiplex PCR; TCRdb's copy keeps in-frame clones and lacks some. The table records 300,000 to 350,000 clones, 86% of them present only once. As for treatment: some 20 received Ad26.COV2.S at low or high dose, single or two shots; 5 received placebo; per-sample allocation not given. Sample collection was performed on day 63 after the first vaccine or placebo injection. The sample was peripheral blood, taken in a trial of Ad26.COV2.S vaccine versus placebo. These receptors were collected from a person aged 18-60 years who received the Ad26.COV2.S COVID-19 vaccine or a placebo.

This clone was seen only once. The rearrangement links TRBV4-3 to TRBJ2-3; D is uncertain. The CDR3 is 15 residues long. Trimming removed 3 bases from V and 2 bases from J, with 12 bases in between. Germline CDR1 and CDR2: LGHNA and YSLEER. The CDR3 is CASSQEGHLTDTQYF. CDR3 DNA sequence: TGCGCCAGCAGCCAGGAAGGTCACCTCACAGATACGCAGTATTTT.

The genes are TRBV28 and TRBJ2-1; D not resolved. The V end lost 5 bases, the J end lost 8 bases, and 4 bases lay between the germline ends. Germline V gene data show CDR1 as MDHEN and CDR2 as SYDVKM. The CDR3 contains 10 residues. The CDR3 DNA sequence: TGTGCCAGCAGTATACATGAGCAGTTCTTC. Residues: CASSIHEQFF.

The CDR3 sequence is CASSQEGLGTYEQYF. The CDR3 bases are TGTGCCAGCAGCCAAGAGGGACTAGGTACCTACGAGCAGTACTTC. The rearrangement joins TRBV3-1 (or the pseudogene TRBV3-2) to TRBJ2-7, with 8 bases matching TRBD2. The junction had 3 bases not matched to a gene; V was cut back by 0 bases and J by 2 bases. CDR3 size: 15 residues. Germline-derived CDR1 and CDR2 are LGHDT and YNNKEL (reference sequence).

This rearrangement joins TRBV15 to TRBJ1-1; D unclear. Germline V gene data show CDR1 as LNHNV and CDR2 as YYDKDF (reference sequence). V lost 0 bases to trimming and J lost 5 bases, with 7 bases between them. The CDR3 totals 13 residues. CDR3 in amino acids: CATSRDPGTEAFF. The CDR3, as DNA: TGTGCCACCAGCAGAGATCCCGGGACTGAAGCTTTCTTT.

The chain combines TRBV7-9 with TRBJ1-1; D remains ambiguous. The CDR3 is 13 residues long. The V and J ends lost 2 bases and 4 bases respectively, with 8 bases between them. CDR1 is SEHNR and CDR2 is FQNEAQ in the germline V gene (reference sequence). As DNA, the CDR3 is TGTGCCAGCAGCTTACAGGTTGGCACTGAAGCTTTCTTT. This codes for CASSLQVGTEAFF.

As DNA, the CDR3 is TGTGCCAGCAGCTTCATGACCGGCCATGAGCAGTTCTTC. It codes for CASSFMTGHEQFF. The chain employs TRBV7-2 and TRBJ2-1; unclear D gene. The CDR3 has 13 amino acids. Between the trimmed V and J ends, which lost 3 bases and 8 bases, there was a span of 11 bases. CDR1 and CDR2 from the germline V gene are SGHTA and FQGNSA.

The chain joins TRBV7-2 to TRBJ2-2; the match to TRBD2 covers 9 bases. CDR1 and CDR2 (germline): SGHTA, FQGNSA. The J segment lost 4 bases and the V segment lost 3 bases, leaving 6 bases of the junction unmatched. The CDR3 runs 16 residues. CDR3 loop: CASSFVAGVITGELFF. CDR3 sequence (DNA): TGTGCCAGCAGCTTCGTAGCGGGAGTCATCACCGGGGAGCTGTTTTTT.

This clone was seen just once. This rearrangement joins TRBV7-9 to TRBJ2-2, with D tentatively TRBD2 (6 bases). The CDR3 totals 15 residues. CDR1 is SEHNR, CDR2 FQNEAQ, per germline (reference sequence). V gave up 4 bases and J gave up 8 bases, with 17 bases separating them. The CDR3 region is CASSSRLGKYGELFF. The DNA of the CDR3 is TGTGCCAGCAGCTCCCGACTAGGAAAGTATGGGGAGCTGTTTTTT.

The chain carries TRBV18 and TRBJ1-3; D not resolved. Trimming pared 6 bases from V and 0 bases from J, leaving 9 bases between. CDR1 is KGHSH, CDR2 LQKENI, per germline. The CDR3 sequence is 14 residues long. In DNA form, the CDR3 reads TGTGCCAGCTCGCCCGTGGACTCTGGAAACACCATATATTTT. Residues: CASSPVDSGNTIYF.

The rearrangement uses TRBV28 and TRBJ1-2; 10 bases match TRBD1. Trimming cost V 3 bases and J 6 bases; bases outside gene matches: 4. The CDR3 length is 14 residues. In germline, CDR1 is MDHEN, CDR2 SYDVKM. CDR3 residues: CASSLLGTGDGYTF. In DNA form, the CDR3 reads TGTGCCAGCAGTTTGCTTGGGACAGGGGATGGCTACACCTTC.

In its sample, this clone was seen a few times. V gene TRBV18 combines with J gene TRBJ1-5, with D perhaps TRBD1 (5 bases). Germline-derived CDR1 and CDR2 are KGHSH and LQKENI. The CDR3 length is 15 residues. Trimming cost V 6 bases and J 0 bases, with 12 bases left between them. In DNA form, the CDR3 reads TGTGCCAGCTCGACGGGGGTGAATAGCAATCAGCCCCAGCATTTT. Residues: CASSTGVNSNQPQHF.

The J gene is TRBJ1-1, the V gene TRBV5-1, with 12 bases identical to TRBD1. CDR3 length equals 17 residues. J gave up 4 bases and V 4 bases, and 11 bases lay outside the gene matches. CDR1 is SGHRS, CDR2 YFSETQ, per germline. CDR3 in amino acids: CASSAGDRGLRGTEAFF. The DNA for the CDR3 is TGCGCCAGCAGCGCCGGGGACAGGGGGCTTAGGGGCACTGAAGCTTTCTTT.

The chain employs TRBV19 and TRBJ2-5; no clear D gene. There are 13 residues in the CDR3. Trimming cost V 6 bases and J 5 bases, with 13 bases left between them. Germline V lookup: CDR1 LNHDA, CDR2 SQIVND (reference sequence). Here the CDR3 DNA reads TGTGCCAGTAGGCGGTTATTTGGGGAGACCCAGTACTTC. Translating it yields CASRRLFGETQYF.

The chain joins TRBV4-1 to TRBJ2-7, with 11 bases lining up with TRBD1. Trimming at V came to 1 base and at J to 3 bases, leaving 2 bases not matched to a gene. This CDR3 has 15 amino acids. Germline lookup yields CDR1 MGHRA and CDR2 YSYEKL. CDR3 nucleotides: TGCGCCAGCAGCCAAGTAGGGACAGGGGGCTACGAGCAGTACTTC. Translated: CASSQVGTGGYEQYF.

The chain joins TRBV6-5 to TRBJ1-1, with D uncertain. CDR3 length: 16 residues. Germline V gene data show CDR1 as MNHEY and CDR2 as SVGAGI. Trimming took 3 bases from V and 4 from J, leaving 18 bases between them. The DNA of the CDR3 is TGTGCCAGCAGTTATTCAACTTCGGGTGGAAGCACTGAAGCTTTCTTT. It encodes CASSYSTSGGSTEAFF.

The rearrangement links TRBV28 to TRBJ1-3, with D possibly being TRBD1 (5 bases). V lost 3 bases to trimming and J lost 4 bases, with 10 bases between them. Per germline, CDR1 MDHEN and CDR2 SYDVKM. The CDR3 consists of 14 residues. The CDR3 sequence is CASSLAGLGNTIYF. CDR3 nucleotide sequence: TGTGCCAGCAGTTTGGCAGGGCTCGGAAACACCATATATTTT.

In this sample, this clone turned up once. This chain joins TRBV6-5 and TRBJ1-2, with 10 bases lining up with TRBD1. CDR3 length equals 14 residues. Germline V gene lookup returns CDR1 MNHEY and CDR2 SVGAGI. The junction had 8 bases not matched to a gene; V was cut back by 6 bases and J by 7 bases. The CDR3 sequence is CASSRGTGVFGYTF. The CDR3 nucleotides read TGTGCCAGCAGCCGCGGGACAGGGGTTTTTGGCTACACCTTC.

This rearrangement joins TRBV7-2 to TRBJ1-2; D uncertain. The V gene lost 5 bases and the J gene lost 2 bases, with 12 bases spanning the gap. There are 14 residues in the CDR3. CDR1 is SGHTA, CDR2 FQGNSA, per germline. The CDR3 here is CASSGQGGNYGYTF. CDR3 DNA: TGTGCCAGCAGCGGGCAAGGAGGGAACTATGGCTACACCTTC.

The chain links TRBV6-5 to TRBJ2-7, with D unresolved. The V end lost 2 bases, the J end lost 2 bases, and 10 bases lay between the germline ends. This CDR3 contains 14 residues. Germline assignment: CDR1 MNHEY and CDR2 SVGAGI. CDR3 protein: CASSYEAATYEQYF. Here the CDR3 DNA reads TGTGCCAGCAGTTACGAGGCAGCGACCTACGAGCAGTACTTC.

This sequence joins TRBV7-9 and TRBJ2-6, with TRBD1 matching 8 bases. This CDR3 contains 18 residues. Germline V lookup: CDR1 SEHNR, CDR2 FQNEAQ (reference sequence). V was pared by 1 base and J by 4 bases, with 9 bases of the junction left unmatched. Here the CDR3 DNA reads TGTGCCAGCAGCTTAGGTTCAGGGGGCGCTTCAGGGGCCAACGTCCTGACTTTC. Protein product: CASSLGSGGASGANVLTF.

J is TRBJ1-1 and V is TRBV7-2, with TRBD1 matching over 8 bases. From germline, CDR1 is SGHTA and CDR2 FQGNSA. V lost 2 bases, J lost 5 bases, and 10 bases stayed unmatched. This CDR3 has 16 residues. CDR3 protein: CASSLLTGEVFTEAFF. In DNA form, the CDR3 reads TGTGCCAGCAGCTTACTGACAGGGGAGGTTTTTACTGAAGCTTTCTTT.

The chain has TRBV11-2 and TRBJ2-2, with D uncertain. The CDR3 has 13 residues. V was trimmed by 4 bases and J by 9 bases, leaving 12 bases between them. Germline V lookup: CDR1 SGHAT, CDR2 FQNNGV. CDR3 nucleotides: TGTGCCAGCAGCTCGAGACTGGCCCGGGAGCTGTTTTTT. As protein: CASSSRLARELFF. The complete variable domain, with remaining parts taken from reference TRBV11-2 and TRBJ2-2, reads EAGVAQSPRYKIIEKRQSVAFWCNPISGHATLYWYQQILGQGPKLLIQFQNNGVVDDSQLPKDRFSAERLKGVDSTLKIQPAKLEDSAVYLCASSSRLARELFFGEGSRLTVL.

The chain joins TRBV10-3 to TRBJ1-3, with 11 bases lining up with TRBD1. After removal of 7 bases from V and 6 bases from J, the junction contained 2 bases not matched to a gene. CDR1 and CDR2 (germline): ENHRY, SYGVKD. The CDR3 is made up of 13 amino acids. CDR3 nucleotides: TGTGCCATCATGGGACAGGGGGAAAACACCATATATTTT. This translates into CAIMGQGENTIYF.

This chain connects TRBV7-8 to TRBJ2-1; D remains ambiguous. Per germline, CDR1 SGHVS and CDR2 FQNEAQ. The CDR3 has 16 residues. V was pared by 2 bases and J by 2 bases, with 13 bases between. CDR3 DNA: TGTGCCAGCAGCTTAATGGCAGACCCCCCCTACAATGAGCAGTTCTTC. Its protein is CASSLMADPPYNEQFF.

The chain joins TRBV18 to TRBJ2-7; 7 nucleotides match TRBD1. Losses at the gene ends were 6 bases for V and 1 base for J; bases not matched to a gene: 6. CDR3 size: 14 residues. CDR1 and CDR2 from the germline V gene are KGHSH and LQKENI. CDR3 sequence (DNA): TGTGCCAGCTCCGGGACAGATCCTTCCTACGAGCAGTACTTC. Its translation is CASSGTDPSYEQYF.

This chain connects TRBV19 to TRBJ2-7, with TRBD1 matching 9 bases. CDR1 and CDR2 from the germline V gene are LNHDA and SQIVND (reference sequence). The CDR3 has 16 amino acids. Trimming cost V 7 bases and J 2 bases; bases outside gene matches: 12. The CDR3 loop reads CASTQKPGQGPYEQYF. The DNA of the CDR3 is TGTGCCAGTACACAAAAACCGGGACAGGGACCCTACGAGCAGTACTTC.

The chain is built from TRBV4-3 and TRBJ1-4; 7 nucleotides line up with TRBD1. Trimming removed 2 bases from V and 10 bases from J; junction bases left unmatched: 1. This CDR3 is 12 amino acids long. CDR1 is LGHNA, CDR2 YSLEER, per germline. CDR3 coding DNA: TGCGCCAGCAGCCAACAGGGGGGAAAACTGTTTTTT. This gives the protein CASSQQGGKLFF.

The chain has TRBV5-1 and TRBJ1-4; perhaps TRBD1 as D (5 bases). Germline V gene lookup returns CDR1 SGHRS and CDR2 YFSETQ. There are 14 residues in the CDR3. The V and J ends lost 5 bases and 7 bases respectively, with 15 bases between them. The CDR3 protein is CASRGVAPAEKLFF. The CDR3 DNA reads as TGCGCCAGCAGAGGGGTCGCTCCGGCTGAAAAACTGTTTTTT.

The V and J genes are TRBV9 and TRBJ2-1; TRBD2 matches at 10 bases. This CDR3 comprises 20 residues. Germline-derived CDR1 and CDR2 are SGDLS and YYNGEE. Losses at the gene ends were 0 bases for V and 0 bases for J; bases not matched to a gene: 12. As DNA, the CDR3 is TGTGCCAGCAGCGTAGGGCTTGGGCTAGCGGGGGATAGCTCCTACAATGAGCAGTTCTTC. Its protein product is CASSVGLGLAGDSSYNEQFF.

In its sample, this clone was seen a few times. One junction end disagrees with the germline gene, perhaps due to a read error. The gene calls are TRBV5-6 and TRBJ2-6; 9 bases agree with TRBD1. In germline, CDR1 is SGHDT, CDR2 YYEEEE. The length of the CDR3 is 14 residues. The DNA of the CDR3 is TGTGCCAGCAGCCCACAGACAGGGGGCAACGTCCTGACTTTC. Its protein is CASSPQTGGNVLTF.

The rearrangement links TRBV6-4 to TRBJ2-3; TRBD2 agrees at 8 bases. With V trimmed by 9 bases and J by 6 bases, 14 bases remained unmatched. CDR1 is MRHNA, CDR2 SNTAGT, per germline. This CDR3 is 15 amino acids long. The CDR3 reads CARPRVAGGVDTQYF. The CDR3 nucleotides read TGTGCCAGACCCAGGGTGGCGGGGGGCGTGGATACGCAGTATTTT.